Below, 28 T cell receptor beta chains from the same sample are listed, as sequenced in a study of blood T cells in healthy people across ages. The second PCR ran roughly 7 to 12 cycles with a sample-barcoded 5' primer and J-beta primers. TCRdb analysed the 5' RACE reads with MiXCR anew, one entry per CDR3 protein. The sample holds about 1.6 million distinct CDR3 sequences, almost 35% seen once. The material sequenced was blood. These receptors all stem from a woman aged 25 to 39 in good health.

This chain uses TRBV15 with TRBJ2-4; weak D call: TRBD2 (5 bases). The J call could be wrong; TRBJ2-7 is a better fit for the DNA end. Germline lookup yields CDR1 LNHNV and CDR2 YYDKDF (reference sequence). The CDR3 spans 15 residues. In DNA, the CDR3 is TGTGCCACCAGCAGAGATCTCGCTGAGGGAAACGAGCAGTACTTC. Its translation: CATSRDLAEGNEQYF.

There are a few counts of this clonotype. The chain links TRBV7-2 to TRBJ2-7, with TRBD2 matching over 7 bases. J was trimmed by 2 bases and V by 5 bases; bases with no gene match: 9. Germline lookup yields CDR1 SGHTA and CDR2 FQGNSA. The length of the CDR3 is 15 residues. CDR3 in amino acids: CASSASGIGPYEQYF. The CDR3 DNA reads TGTGCCAGCAGCGCAAGCGGGATAGGGCCCTACGAGCAGTACTTC.

This clonotype was found a few times. The chain is built from TRBV7-2 and TRBJ2-2; possible D gene TRBD2, 5 bases. V was shortened by 1 base and J by 0 bases, with 6 bases between the two germline ends. The germline CDR1 and CDR2 sequences are SGHTA and FQGNSA. The CDR3 totals 15 residues. CDR3 sequence (DNA): TGTGCCAGCAGCTTAGTGGGAGCGAACACCGGGGAGCTGTTTTTT. Its translation: CASSLVGANTGELFF.

This clonotype turned up a few times. This chain connects TRBV10-3 to TRBJ1-5, with 7 bases that match TRBD1. The CDR3 runs to 12 residues. Per the germline V gene, CDR1 is ENHRY and CDR2 is SYGVKD. Unmatched junction bases numbered 5, after V lost 8 bases and J lost 7 bases. CDR3 in DNA: TGTGCCATCGGCAGGGGGGGACAGCCCCAGCATTTT. This translates into CAIGRGGQPQHF.

This chain joins TRBV7-2 and TRBJ1-2; TRBD1 might be the D (6 bases). The length of the CDR3 is 17 residues. In germline, CDR1 is SGHTA, CDR2 FQGNSA. The V end was cut by 1 base, the J end by 6 bases, with 21 bases between. The CDR3 sequence is CASSLVAGGRGWNGYTF. Written as DNA, the CDR3 is TGTGCCAGCAGCTTAGTGGCGGGGGGCAGGGGATGGAATGGCTACACCTTC.

This clonotype was seen more than once but under ten times. The chain combines TRBV3-1 with TRBJ2-5; D might be TRBD2 (6 bases). Germline CDR1 reads LGHDT; CDR2 reads YNNKEL (reference sequence). This CDR3 spans 15 amino acids. V lost 3 bases and J lost 1, with 12 bases in between. This CDR3 is CASSHGRGLQETQYF. The CDR3 DNA follows: TGTGCCAGCAGCCACGGGCGGGGCCTCCAAGAGACCCAGTACTTC.

This chain joins TRBV5-5 and TRBJ1-4, with 9 bases that match TRBD1. Germline V gene lookup returns CDR1 SGHKS and CDR2 YYEKEE (reference sequence). V was pared by 3 bases and J by 7 bases, with 7 bases of the junction left unmatched. The CDR3 runs to 15 residues. CDR3 bases: TGTGCCAGCAGCTCCACAGGGGGCAGGGCTGAAAAACTGTTTTTT. Translated, it gives CASSSTGGRAEKLFF.

This clonotype turned up a few times. This rearrangement joins TRBV20-1 to TRBJ2-3; 11 bases are a match to TRBD2. Unmatched junction bases numbered 8, after V lost 2 bases and J lost 4 bases. The CDR3 is 16 residues long. Germline V lookup: CDR1 DFQATT, CDR2 SNEGSKA (reference sequence). The CDR3 is CSARLLAGGSADTQYF. The CDR3 region has the DNA TGCAGTGCTAGACTTTTAGCGGGAGGGAGTGCAGATACGCAGTATTTT.

The chain uses TRBV7-9 and TRBJ1-1, with D possibly matching TRBD1 (5 bases). V lost 5 bases and J 1 base, leaving 17 bases between the germline ends. Germline V gene data show CDR1 as SEHNR and CDR2 as FQNEAQ (reference sequence). The CDR3 covers 16 residues. The CDR3 sequence: CASSRGLGERNTEAFF. The CDR3 DNA sequence: TGTGCCAGCAGCCGGGGGTTGGGTGAGCGGAACACTGAAGCTTTCTTT.

This clonotype showed up just a few times. This chain links TRBV30 with TRBJ2-5, with D possibly being TRBD2 (6 bases). V lost 4 bases, J lost 4 bases, and 13 bases lay in between. This CDR3 has 13 amino acids. CDR1 and CDR2 from the germline V gene are GTSNPN and SVGIG (reference sequence). CDR3 loop: CAWITQGGETQYF. For the CDR3, the DNA is TGTGCCTGGATAACCCAGGGAGGAGAGACCCAGTACTTC.

The J gene is TRBJ2-5, the V gene TRBV5-4; 12 bases match TRBD2. Germline trimming cut 0 bases from V and 5 bases from J; bases unmatched to any gene: 8. CDR1 is SGHNT, CDR2 YYREEE, per germline (reference sequence). The CDR3 is made up of 17 amino acids. DNA for the CDR3: TGTGCCAGCAGCTTGGCTCTAGCGGGGGGGCCTGGGGAGACCCAGTACTTC. It translates to CASSLALAGGPGETQYF.

This clonotype was observed once. Possible read error: a much larger clone is one base away. The rearrangement uses TRBV4-1 and TRBJ2-7; D uncertain. The CDR3 sequence is 15 residues long. Trimming shortened V by 4 bases and J by 5 bases, and 18 bases separated the two germline ends. The germline gives CDR1 MGHRA, CDR2 YSYEKL. CDR3 residues: CASSRPWSKPNEQYF. The CDR3 nucleotides read TGCGCCAGCAGCCGGCCATGGTCAAAGCCAAACGAGCAGTACTTC.

The chain links TRBV4-1 to TRBJ2-3; no firm D call. From germline, CDR1 is MGHRA and CDR2 YSYEKL. The V and J ends lost 1 base and 7 bases respectively, with 18 bases between them. The CDR3 runs 16 residues. This CDR3 reads CASSQVARPNMNTQYF. CDR3 in DNA: TGCGCCAGCAGCCAAGTAGCTAGACCCAATATGAATACGCAGTATTTT.

V and J are TRBV20-1 and TRBJ2-1, with 9 bases lining up with TRBD2. The V gene's germline CDR1 is DFQATT and CDR2 SNEGSKA (reference sequence). V dropped 6 bases and J dropped 7; count of bases not matched to a gene: 10. This CDR3 comprises 14 residues. CDR3 amino acids: CSATSGLGGNEQFF. The CDR3 DNA sequence: TGCAGTGCGACTAGCGGTCTGGGGGGAAATGAGCAGTTCTTC.

There are a few counts of this clonotype. The J gene is TRBJ2-1, the V gene TRBV3-1; 12 bases map to TRBD2. The V gene end was trimmed by 5 bases and the J gene end by 7 bases; junction bases not matched to a gene: 9. This CDR3 region has 16 residues. Looked up from germline, CDR1 is LGHDT and CDR2 is YNNKEL (reference sequence). The CDR3 DNA sequence: TGTGCCAGCAGCAACTTCGGTACTAGCGGGAGGAATGAGCAGTTCTTC. Translation gives CASSNFGTSGRNEQFF.

The chain employs TRBV30 and TRBJ1-2; no reliable D call. The V gene's germline CDR1 is GTSNPN and CDR2 SVGIG (reference sequence). The CDR3 has 13 residues. Trimming took off 2 bases at V and 3 bases at J, with 10 bases between the two ends. The CDR3 sequence is CAWSNGRYYGYTF. The CDR3 DNA reads TGTGCCTGGAGTAACGGACGGTACTATGGCTACACCTTC.

This clonotype came up many times. This rearrangement joins TRBV9 to TRBJ2-5; D is uncertain. The germline V gene has CDR1 SGDLS and CDR2 YYNGEE. Trimming pared 3 bases from V and 5 bases from J, leaving 17 bases between. This CDR3 region has 15 residues. The CDR3 DNA follows: TGTGCCAGCAGCGCCCGGTCCCCCTTGGGGGAGACCCAGTACTTC. Translated: CASSARSPLGETQYF.

This clonotype came up a few times. V usage is TRBV20-1 and J usage is TRBJ2-7; maybe TRBD1 (6 bases). This CDR3 has 13 residues. The V end was cut by 5 bases, the J end by 4 bases, with 15 bases between. The germline V gene encodes CDR1 DFQATT and CDR2 SNEGSKA (reference sequence). In nucleotides, the CDR3 is TGCAGTGCTCCTTCGACAGGAACTTACGAGCAGTACTTC. It translates to CSAPSTGTYEQYF.

This clonotype was seen ten or more times. This sequence joins TRBV5-6 and TRBJ1-2; 7 nucleotides match TRBD1. This CDR3 has 14 amino acids. Germline lookup yields CDR1 SGHDT and CDR2 YYEEEE. The V segment lost 5 bases and the J segment 0 bases; nucleotides outside the gene matches: 4. The CDR3, as DNA: TGTGCCAGCAGTTCCGGGACAGCTAACTATGGCTACACCTTC. Amino acids: CASSSGTANYGYTF.

This clonotype was seen just once. The rearrangement joins TRBV9 to TRBJ2-5; the D is unclear. This CDR3 comprises 15 residues. Germline CDR1 SGDLS, CDR2 YYNGEE. The V end was cut by 0 bases, the J end by 4 bases, with 13 bases between. The CDR3 DNA sequence: TGTGCCAGCAGCGTAGGATCCGCATCCGGAGAGACCCAGTACTTC. Protein: CASSVGSASGETQYF.

The J gene is TRBJ2-7, the V gene TRBV11-2; TRBD1 matches at 8 bases. J lost 4 bases, V lost 4 bases, and 3 bases had no gene match. Germline V gene lookup returns CDR1 SGHAT and CDR2 FQNNGV. The CDR3 runs 13 residues. In nucleotides, the CDR3 is TGTGCCAGCAGCTGGACAGGGTTTTACGAGCAGTACTTC. It specifies CASSWTGFYEQYF.

This clonotype occurred many times. This chain links TRBV20-1 with TRBJ2-7, with a weak D call TRBD1 (5 bases). Germline V lookup: CDR1 DFQATT, CDR2 SNEGSKA (reference sequence). V lost 6 bases and J lost 6, with 9 bases in between. The length of the CDR3 is 10 residues. This CDR3 reads CSAQGTEQYF. The CDR3 bases are TGCAGTGCCCAGGGAACCGAGCAGTACTTC.

This clonotype was counted at least ten times. This chain uses TRBV29-1 with TRBJ2-5, with 7 bases aligning to TRBD2. Germline V gene data show CDR1 as SQVTM and CDR2 as ANQGSEA. V gave up 3 bases and J gave up 4 bases; unmatched junction bases: 2. The length of the CDR3 is 12 residues. The CDR3 sequence is CSVDQRGETQYF. CDR3 in DNA: TGCAGCGTTGACCAGCGGGGAGAGACCCAGTACTTC.

This clonotype was seen only a few times. The CDR3 DNA sequence: TGTGCCAGCAGCGGACGACAGTCTCCGGGCTCCTACAATGAGCAGTTCTTC. Amino acid sequence: CASSGRQSPGSYNEQFF. The chain carries TRBV9 and TRBJ2-1; a weak D match, TRBD1 (5 bases). Germline CDR1 and CDR2: SGDLS and YYNGEE. Trimming pared 3 bases from V and 0 bases from J, leaving 16 bases between. The CDR3 consists of 17 residues.

The genes are TRBV6-6 and TRBJ1-2, with TRBD1 matching over 8 bases. CDR1 is MNHNY, CDR2 SVGAGI, per germline (reference sequence). The length of the CDR3 is 13 residues. V gave up 7 bases and J gave up 6 bases; unmatched junction bases: 7. CDR3 in DNA: TGTGCCAGCACTCCACAGGGGGGCCATGGCTACACCTTC. Protein sequence: CASTPQGGHGYTF.

V is TRBV6-6 and J is TRBJ1-1; TRBD1 might be the D (5 bases). CDR3 length: 16 amino acids. The ends were cut back, 0 bases at V and 1 base at J, with 12 bases in the middle. CDR1 is MNHNY, CDR2 SVGAGI, per germline (reference sequence). The CDR3 region has the DNA TGTGCCAGCAGTTACTCGTGGGGCGCGAGGAACACTGAAGCTTTCTTT. Its translation: CASSYSWGARNTEAFF.

The table lists this clonotype with a few counts. The chain employs TRBV28 and TRBJ2-7, with D perhaps being TRBD1 or TRBD2 (5 bases each). CDR1 and CDR2 from the germline V gene are MDHEN and SYDVKM. V was pared by 6 bases and J by 0 bases, with 18 bases between. The CDR3 loop spans 16 amino acids. The CDR3 nucleotides are TGTGCCAGCAGCTCTCCGGGACGGACGGCCTCCTACGAGCAGTACTTC. Residues: CASSSPGRTASYEQYF.

The chain combines TRBV20-1 with TRBJ2-1, with a tentative D call TRBD2 (6 bases). With 5 bases removed from V and 8 bases from J, the gap between germline ends came to 22 bases. This CDR3 comprises 15 residues. The germline CDR1 and CDR2 sequences are DFQATT and SNEGSKA (reference sequence). This chain's CDR3 is CSAPPGSGPGDEQFF. DNA for the CDR3: TGCAGTGCTCCGCCGGGGAGCGGGCCTGGAGATGAGCAGTTCTTC.